This T cell receptor (beta chain) was profiled in a study of blood T cell repertoires in COVID-19. The authors' processing: From reference gene primer amplification, estimates of nucleated cell counts were derived. Produced via immunoSEQ multiplex PCR; TCRdb's table is partial and in-frame only. V and J calls and clone size are as listed in that table; D and trimming were resolved from the DNA. Found here are around 65,000 clones, roughly 77% of them singletons; the top ten hold roughly 9.2%. The germline CDR1 and CDR2 sequences are KGHSH and LQKENI. V was trimmed by 4 bases and J by 8 bases, leaving 9 bases between them. There are 12 residues in the CDR3.

Sequenced material: peripheral blood. This chain connects TRBV18 to TRBJ2-1, with D tentatively TRBD2 (5 bases). This clonotype was obtained from a human donor in a cohort sampled during active COVID-19. DNA of the CDR3: TGTGCCAGCTCACAGATCGGGGATGAGCAGTTCTTC. This codes for CASSQIGDEQFF.